The entry below gives a single TCR beta chain sequence along with its context. It has no known antigen specificity. Base qualities are not recorded, but no much larger clone differs from it by a single base. The donors were healthy, HIV-negative adults with no recently reported acute infections or vaccinations. All donors were Caucasian adults living in Nashville, Tennessee, USA. CD4+ T cells were enriched by magnetic negative selection, after which naive cells were positively selected on CD45RA and the negative fraction was taken as the memory subset. Blood was obtained by leukapheresis, after which PBMCs were separated by Ficoll-Histopaque density gradient centrifugation and cryopreserved in liquid nitrogen vapor phase. Analytical flow cytometry was used to check the purity and quantity of every magnetically sorted T cell population. Each sorted fraction had its genomic DNA isolated and then quantified by UV absorbance on a Nanodrop 2000c.

Ends trimmed: V by 6 bases, J by 2 bases; bases unmatched to a gene: 8. The germline V gene supplies CDR1 SQVTM and CDR2 ANQGSEA. Its CDR3 holds 15 amino acids, cysteine through phenylalanine. Here the CDR3 DNA is all that survives: 45 bases in frame from base 1. The data originate from a study of shared clonotypes between healthy human individuals (TCRdb year 2020). Looking at the study overall: Three men and a couple of women, aged 18 to 49 years, made up the cohort. Per donor, three plates each were used for CD4 naive and CD4 memory, two for CD8 naive, and one for CD8 memory. Blood TCR repertoires of a handful of healthy adults were deeply sequenced to estimate repertoire size and the extent of clonotype sharing between individuals. Per donor, leukapheresis produced somewhere between about 0.94 and 9 billion PBMCs. Libraries were prepared and TCR repertoires were sequenced by different laboratories using diverse techniques, in order to increase sequencing depth and limit assay-specific biases.

General conclusions and limits of the study: When a handful of donors were compared, the shared fraction of clonotypes was about 5% for naive CD4, 3% to 4% for naive CD8, 2% to 2.5% for memory CD4, and under 0.5% for memory CD8. Compared with non-shared clonotypes, the clonotypes found in all four sorted-subset donors had higher generation probabilities. Rarefaction of sorted-subset datasets indicated incomplete sequencing despite the large sequencing depth. Based on pairwise subsampling, the degree of clonotype sharing among donors was expected to be affected by sequencing depth. Sampling was limited to blood, and TCR repertoires in tissue likely differ from TCR repertoires in blood. Estimated clonotype richness was generally larger for naive than for memory subsets. The small number of donors limited the genetic and exposure-history diversity represented.

TCR CDR3 regions were amplified from genomic DNA by multiplex PCR using the deep immunoSEQ assay. For each cell subset, the extracted genomic DNA was distributed evenly across all wells of several immunoSEQ 96-well plates, and each plate served as one replicate. For sorted subsets, each replicate PCR was loaded with 200 ng genomic DNA, equivalent to 30,000 or so T cell genomes. The purified libraries were quantified using a Qubit 3.0 fluorometer, sized with a Bioanalyzer 2100, and then quantified again using the KAPA Library Quantification kit. A separate single-read 150-cycle Illumina NextSeq 550 flow cell was used to sequence each immunoSEQ 96-well plate. Per the authors' processing: Because the immunoSEQ output included only junctional sequences and no quality scores, the filtering could not be the same as the filtering used for full-length reads. To assign V/J genes and CDR3, sequences were annotated using PyIR, a Python wrapper for IgBLAST v1.9, with IMGT germline references. Reads were filtered out if the reads had weak V/J assignments (E-value above 1e-6), no CDR3, stop codons, out-of-frame junctions, or ambiguous translated residues. A V3J clonotype was defined by an identical inferred V gene, J gene, and CDR3 amino acid sequence. To compute the percentage overlap between repertoires, the number of shared unique clonotypes was divided by the size of the smaller repertoire. Three approaches were used to assess repertoire richness: RTK rarefaction, the Chao1 estimator, and Recon v2.1 estimates of unobserved clonotypes. OLGA was used to compute generation probabilities for all TCRbeta clonotypes that the gDNA method yielded from a handful of donors. Here the immuneACCESS table is served through TCRdb, limited to in-frame sequences with V and J called. Missing clones are a known gap in these copies; in checked studies unresolved V genes cover under half, and the rest lacks a known reason. V and J calls and clone size are those listed in that table; D and trimming were worked out from the DNA. This sample gives some 2.4 million clones in total; 80% to 95% of them show up just once. Of the sample, around 0.37% falls within the top ten clones.

Source material: naive CD4+ T cells from PBMCs. The sample's cell subset or site label, decoded: CD45RA+ positively selected. The chain uses TRBV29-1 and TRBJ1-5; 9 central nucleotides agree with TRBD1. The sequence derives from a man younger than 30 in good health. Some clones in this sample may be carry-over from other donors' samples. The CDR3 protein sequence reads: CSVGRDRDRNQPQHF. The nucleotide sequence is given as TGCAGCGTCGGACGGGACAGGGACCGCAATCAGCCCCAGCATTTT.